This is a list of T cell receptor beta chains from one sample in a study of blood T cells in healthy people across ages. In TCRdb, the 5' RACE reads were re-called with MiXCR into one record per CDR3 protein. The data contain 850,000 to 1,000,000 distinct CDR3 sequences, about 48% of them seen just once; the ten biggest clones take up 13%. The sample was blood. Receptors originate from a man in his thirties or forties in good health. The CDR3 runs from the conserved cysteine through the conserved F or W. The D gene is left open where the match is weak. Expanded clones get a size class; other rows say once, few or many, or leave the size out.

cdr3_nt: TGTGCCAGCAGCAAGATAGCGGGGGAGCAGTTCTTC; cdr3_aa: CASSKIAGEQFF; j_call: TRBJ2-1; clone_size: few; d_call: TRBD2; v_call: TRBV9
cdr3_nt: TGCGCCAGCCACACAGGGGGCCAGGACGAGCAGTTCTTC; cdr3_aa: CASHTGGQDEQFF; j_call: TRBJ2-1; clone_size: -; d_call: TRBD1; v_call: TRBV5-1
cdr3_nt: TGCAGCGTTGAAGCCCCCGGGGGGTCGTACCAAGAGACCCAGTACTTC; cdr3_aa: CSVEAPGGSYQETQYF; j_call: TRBJ2-5; clone_size: -; d_call: TRBD2; v_call: TRBV29-1
cdr3_nt: TGTGCCAGCAGCCAATGGAGGACGAACGATGAAGCTTTCTTT; cdr3_aa: CASSQWRTNDEAFF; j_call: TRBJ1-1; clone_size: once; d_call: -; v_call: TRBV14
cdr3_nt: TGCAGCGTTGCCAGGCAGTTGAACACTGAAGCTTTCTTT; cdr3_aa: CSVARQLNTEAFF; j_call: TRBJ1-1; clone_size: -; d_call: -; v_call: TRBV29-1
cdr3_nt: TGCAGTGCTAACCTCCCGGGGGGGCGAGCAAAGACCCAGTACTTC; cdr3_aa: CSANLPGGRAKTQYF; j_call: TRBJ2-5; clone_size: -; d_call: TRBD2; v_call: TRBV20-1
cdr3_nt: TGTGCCAGCAGCTTAGAATCCGTCCTCTACGAGCAGTACTTC; cdr3_aa: CASSLESVLYEQYF; j_call: TRBJ2-7; clone_size: -; d_call: -; v_call: TRBV11-2
cdr3_nt: TGCGCCACCGCCCCTTCGGGGGGCCTCTACAATGAGCAGTTCTTC; cdr3_aa: CATAPSGGLYNEQFF; j_call: TRBJ2-1; clone_size: few; d_call: -; v_call: TRBV5-1
cdr3_nt: TGTGCCAGCAGCTTGGCCCCACAGCGGGGGACCTACAATGAGCAGTACTTC; cdr3_aa: CASSLAPQRGTYNEQYF; j_call: TRBJ2-5; clone_size: few; d_call: TRBD2; v_call: TRBV5-5
cdr3_nt: TGCAGTGCTCTCCCCCCGGACAGAAATACCTACGAGCAGTACTTC; cdr3_aa: CSALPPDRNTYEQYF; j_call: TRBJ2-7; clone_size: -; d_call: -; v_call: TRBV20-1
cdr3_nt: TGTGCCAGCAGCTTAGACGGCACAGGGTGGGCAGATACGCAGTATTTT; cdr3_aa: CASSLDGTGWADTQYF; j_call: TRBJ2-3; clone_size: -; d_call: -; v_call: TRBV11-3
cdr3_nt: TGCGCCAGCAGCTTGGTTGGCAGTCCGAGCACAGATACGCAGTATTTT; cdr3_aa: CASSLVGSPSTDTQYF; j_call: TRBJ2-3; clone_size: -; d_call: -; v_call: TRBV5-1
cdr3_nt: TGTGCCAGCAGGCTACGTACAGGGTCTCTCTCTGGGGCCAACGTCCTGACTTTC; cdr3_aa: CASRLRTGSLSGANVLTF; j_call: TRBJ2-6; clone_size: many; d_call: -; v_call: TRBV6-5
cdr3_nt: TGTGCCAGCAGCTTAAACCCCTCACGCAGCGGGGGACGCTACGAGCAGTACTTC; cdr3_aa: CASSLNPSRSGGRYEQYF; j_call: TRBJ2-7; clone_size: -; d_call: TRBD2; v_call: TRBV11-2
cdr3_nt: TGTGCCAGCAGTTTGCCAGGGGGCACAGATACGCAGTATTTT; cdr3_aa: CASSLPGGTDTQYF; j_call: TRBJ2-3; clone_size: -; d_call: -; v_call: TRBV6-5
cdr3_nt: TGCGCCAGCAGCCAAGACACAGCAACAGATACGCAGTATTTT; cdr3_aa: CASSQDTATDTQYF; j_call: TRBJ2-3; clone_size: -; d_call: -; v_call: TRBV4-1
cdr3_nt: TGTGCCAGCAGCTTAGCGGAGGGCAAGGGCTACGAGCAGTACTTC; cdr3_aa: CASSLAEGKGYEQYF; j_call: TRBJ2-7; clone_size: many; d_call: -; v_call: TRBV7-6
cdr3_nt: TGCAGCGTTGAGGGTCAAGCGGGAAGCGATACGCAGTATTTT; cdr3_aa: CSVEGQAGSDTQYF; j_call: TRBJ2-3; clone_size: few; d_call: TRBD2; v_call: TRBV29-1
cdr3_nt: TGTGCCAGCAGCGAAGACAGGGGGAGCTCCTACGAGCAGTACTTC; cdr3_aa: CASSEDRGSSYEQYF; j_call: TRBJ2-7; clone_size: -; d_call: TRBD1; v_call: TRBV9
cdr3_nt: TGCGCCAGCAGCCAAGATCCCAGGGAGCTCTACGAGCAGTACTTC; cdr3_aa: CASSQDPRELYEQYF; j_call: TRBJ2-7; clone_size: few; d_call: -; v_call: TRBV4-1
cdr3_nt: TGTGCCAGCAGCCAAGATCGTCCTAGCGGGGGCCGCCGCTCCTACGAGCAGTACTTC; cdr3_aa: CASSQDRPSGGRRSYEQYF; j_call: TRBJ2-7; clone_size: -; d_call: TRBD2; v_call: TRBV3-1
cdr3_nt: TGTGCCAGCAGTACACCGGGACAGCGTTACGAGCAGTACTTC; cdr3_aa: CASSTPGQRYEQYF; j_call: TRBJ2-7; clone_size: few; d_call: TRBD1; v_call: TRBV6-2/TRBV6-3
cdr3_nt: TGTGCCAGCAGTACCCCTAGCGCGGGAGATACGCAGTATTTT; cdr3_aa: CASSTPSAGDTQYF; j_call: TRBJ2-3; clone_size: -; d_call: -; v_call: TRBV12-3/TRBV12-4
cdr3_nt: TGTGCCAGCAGTCCCAACAGGGGGAAGGAATCTGGGGCCAACGTCCTGACTTTC; cdr3_aa: CASSPNRGKESGANVLTF; j_call: TRBJ2-6; clone_size: -; d_call: TRBD1; v_call: TRBV12-3/TRBV12-4
cdr3_nt: TGTGCCAGCAGTTACTCCAGGGGGGGCTCCTACGAGCAGTACTTC; cdr3_aa: CASSYSRGGSYEQYF; j_call: TRBJ2-7; clone_size: -; d_call: -; v_call: TRBV6-5
cdr3_nt: TGCAGTGCCTCCGGGCCCGAATTATTCGAATTCGAGCAGTACTTC; cdr3_aa: CSASGPELFEFEQYF; j_call: TRBJ2-7; clone_size: -; d_call: -; v_call: TRBV20-1
cdr3_nt: TGTGCCAGCAGCTTACCCGGGCAGGCTAGGAATGAGCAGTTCTTC; cdr3_aa: CASSLPGQARNEQFF; j_call: TRBJ2-1; clone_size: -; d_call: -; v_call: TRBV7-9
cdr3_nt: TGCGCCAGCAGCCAAGAGGCGACTCGGGGTTCGCAGCAGTTCTTC; cdr3_aa: CASSQEATRGSQQFF; j_call: TRBJ2-1; clone_size: few; d_call: -; v_call: TRBV4-1
cdr3_nt: TGTGCCAGCTCACCAATATATGACCCTTCGGTAACTGAAGCTTTCTTT; cdr3_aa: CASSPIYDPSVTEAFF; j_call: TRBJ1-1; clone_size: once; d_call: -; v_call: TRBV18
cdr3_nt: TGCAGCGTCTCCCCCGGGACGGTGAACACTGAAGCTTTCTTT; cdr3_aa: CSVSPGTVNTEAFF; j_call: TRBJ1-1; clone_size: -; d_call: -; v_call: TRBV29-1
cdr3_nt: TGTGCCAGCAGCGCCCAGCCCGGGACAGGGTTAATTTTGTTTTTT; cdr3_aa: CASSAQPGTGLILFF; j_call: TRBJ1-4; clone_size: few; d_call: TRBD1; v_call: TRBV7-2
cdr3_nt: TGCGCCAGCAGCCAAGGGGACGGTTACGAGCAGTACTTC; cdr3_aa: CASSQGDGYEQYF; j_call: TRBJ2-7; clone_size: -; d_call: -; v_call: TRBV3-1
cdr3_nt: TGTGCCAGCAGCCCGGGGCGCCCGGAGACCCAGTACTTC; cdr3_aa: CASSPGRPETQYF; j_call: TRBJ2-5; clone_size: -; d_call: -; v_call: TRBV5-5
cdr3_nt: TGCAGTGCTAGAGCCGGAGGGGGACTAGCCATCTACGAGCAGTACTTC; cdr3_aa: CSARAGGGLAIYEQYF; j_call: TRBJ2-7; clone_size: -; d_call: TRBD2; v_call: TRBV20-1
cdr3_nt: TGTGCCAGCAGCCCCTCAGGGGATAGCAATCAGCCCCAGCATTTT; cdr3_aa: CASSPSGDSNQPQHF; j_call: TRBJ1-5; clone_size: few; d_call: -; v_call: TRBV9
cdr3_nt: TGCGCCAGCAGCCATAGCGGGGGCACAGATACGCAGTATTTT; cdr3_aa: CASSHSGGTDTQYF; j_call: TRBJ2-3; clone_size: few; d_call: TRBD2; v_call: TRBV4-1
cdr3_nt: TGCGCCAGCAGCCAAGGACCAGCGGGGGGGCCTATTACCAATGAGCAGTTCTTC; cdr3_aa: CASSQGPAGGPITNEQFF; j_call: TRBJ2-1; clone_size: many; d_call: TRBD2; v_call: TRBV4-1
cdr3_nt: TGCAGTGCTAGAGGGACAGGGATAGGTACGCAGTATTTT; cdr3_aa: CSARGTGIGTQYF; j_call: TRBJ2-3; clone_size: -; d_call: TRBD1; v_call: TRBV20-1
cdr3_nt: TGTGCCAGCAGTTTCGTCGGGGGGGAGCTCTACAATGAGCAGTTCTTC; cdr3_aa: CASSFVGGELYNEQFF; j_call: TRBJ2-1; clone_size: -; d_call: TRBD2; v_call: TRBV27
cdr3_nt: TGTGCCAGCAGCCAAGGGGGGACCCTCTACGAGCAGTACTTC; cdr3_aa: CASSQGGTLYEQYF; j_call: TRBJ2-7; clone_size: -; d_call: -; v_call: TRBV3-1
cdr3_nt: TGTGCCAGCAGCTTAGCCTACAGGGACCAAGAGACCCAGTACTTC; cdr3_aa: CASSLAYRDQETQYF; j_call: TRBJ2-5; clone_size: -; d_call: -; v_call: TRBV13
cdr3_nt: TGTGCCAGCAGTTACCGGGGGAAAGAGCAGTTCTTC; cdr3_aa: CASSYRGKEQFF; j_call: TRBJ2-1; clone_size: -; d_call: -; v_call: TRBV6-6
cdr3_nt: TGTGCCAGCAGCCGATCGGTGGCAGATACGCAGTATTTT; cdr3_aa: CASSRSVADTQYF; j_call: TRBJ2-3; clone_size: once; d_call: -; v_call: TRBV12-3/TRBV12-4
cdr3_nt: TGCAGTGCTAGAGATGGCGGGCACCAGGCGTATTTT; cdr3_aa: CSARDGGHQAYF; j_call: TRBJ2-3; clone_size: -; d_call: -; v_call: TRBV20-1
cdr3_nt: TGTGCCAGCAGTTTTAGACTTTTAAATGAGCAGTTCTTC; cdr3_aa: CASSFRLLNEQFF; j_call: TRBJ2-1; clone_size: few; d_call: -; v_call: TRBV27
cdr3_nt: TGTGCCAGCATCCGACAGGGCAATAATTCACCCCTCCACTTT; cdr3_aa: CASIRQGNNSPLHF; j_call: TRBJ1-6; clone_size: -; d_call: TRBD1; v_call: TRBV2